One sample yielded the 9 T cell receptor beta chains listed below, sequenced in a study of cytomegalovirus exposure and HLA in healthy donors. The PCR used 60 Vbeta and 13 Jbeta primers. Method: immunoSEQ multiplex PCR; TCRdb's copy keeps in-frame clones and lacks some. The data hold approximately 120,000 clones, with roughly 68% observed a single time. The specimen sequenced was PBMCs. These receptors were collected from a woman aged 45 to 65 in good health and CMV-seropositive.

The V gene is TRBV5-1, the J gene TRBJ1-5; D remains ambiguous. CDR1 SGHRS and CDR2 YFSETQ come from the germline V gene. Trimming shortened V by 0 bases and J by 5 bases, and 6 bases separated the two germline ends. The CDR3 totals 13 residues. The CDR3 sequence is CASSLAGDQPQHF. Here the CDR3 DNA reads TGCGCCAGCAGCTTGGCAGGTGATCAGCCCCAGCATTTT.

The rearrangement links TRBV12-5 to TRBJ2-7, with 8 bases identical to TRBD1. Unmatched junction bases numbered 7, after V lost 1 base and J lost 2 bases. Germline loops: CDR1 LGHNT, CDR2 FRNRAP. This CDR3 spans 16 amino acids. CDR3 residues: CASGLARGLYTYEQYF. The CDR3 DNA reads as TGTGCTAGTGGTTTGGCCAGGGGGCTTTACACCTACGAGCAGTACTTC.

The chain uses TRBV28 and TRBJ1-6, with 8 bases matching TRBD1. CDR3 size: 14 residues. CDR1 is MDHEN, CDR2 SYDVKM, per germline. V gave up 9 bases and J gave up 3 bases; unmatched junction bases: 4. The CDR3 coding sequence is TGTGCCAGTAGACAGGGGCACTATAATTCACCCCTCCACTTT. It encodes CASRQGHYNSPLHF.

This clone was found a few times. This chain connects TRBV5-4 to TRBJ1-1, with a tentative D call TRBD1 (6 bases). Trimming took 2 bases from V and 6 from J, leaving 11 bases between them. Looked up from germline, CDR1 is SGHNT and CDR2 is YYREEE (reference sequence). CDR3 length: 13 amino acids. The CDR3, as DNA: TGTGCCAGCAGCTTACAGGGTATATCTGAAGCTTTCTTT. Translating it yields CASSLQGISEAFF.

The chain carries TRBV15 and TRBJ2-1, with 7 bases matching TRBD1. The CDR3 loop spans 14 amino acids. Germline CDR1 reads LNHNV; CDR2 reads YYDKDF (reference sequence). V dropped 1 base and J dropped 9; count of bases not matched to a gene: 6. The CDR3: CATSRGTTGFEQFF. DNA of the CDR3: TGTGCCACCAGCAGAGGGACGACAGGGTTTGAGCAGTTCTTC. Using reference TRBV15 and TRBJ2-1 for the parts outside the CDR3, the full variable domain is DAMVIQNPRYQVTQFGKPVTLSCSQTLNHNVMYWYQQKSSQAPKLLFHYYDKDFNNEADTPDNFQSRRPNTSFCFLDIRSPGLGDTAMYLCATSRGTTGFEQFFGPGTRLTVL.

The CDR3 sequence: CASSPRGTGGSYEQYF. The DNA of the CDR3 is TGTGCCAGTAGTCCCCGCGGGACAGGGGGCTCCTACGAGCAGTACTTC. J is TRBJ2-7 and V is TRBV19; TRBD1 matches at 11 bases. Looked up from germline, CDR1 is LNHDA and CDR2 is SQIVND (reference sequence). The CDR3 is 16 residues long. After removal of 5 bases from V and 0 bases from J, the junction contained 6 bases not matched to a gene.

The V gene is TRBV7-3, the J gene TRBJ2-3, with 11 positions matching TRBD2. The CDR3 loop spans 18 amino acids. Germline CDR1 reads SGHTA; CDR2 reads FQGTGA. V shed 3 bases, J shed 4 bases, and the junction held 12 bases outside the gene matches. The CDR3 DNA sequence: TGTGCCAGCAGCTTGAGACTCTCGACTAGCGGGGTGGCAGATACGCAGTATTTT. As protein: CASSLRLSTSGVADTQYF.

This clone came up a few times. This chain connects TRBV27 to TRBJ1-2; 7 bases agree with TRBD1. Per germline, CDR1 MNHEY and CDR2 SMNVEV (reference sequence). CDR3 length: 14 amino acids. Losses at the gene ends were 6 bases for V and 7 bases for J; bases not matched to a gene: 11. The CDR3 loop reads CASRSGTESSGYTF. For the CDR3, the DNA is TGTGCCAGCAGATCCGGGACAGAGTCGAGTGGCTACACCTTC.

V usage is TRBV5-1 and J usage is TRBJ1-6, with 8 bases identical to TRBD1. This CDR3 contains 17 residues. Germline V gene lookup returns CDR1 SGHRS and CDR2 YFSETQ. Unmatched junction bases numbered 14, after V lost 8 bases and J lost 4 bases. The CDR3 DNA follows: TGCGCCAGTTTGGATAATACCGGGACAGGATATAATTCACCCCTCCACTTT. It is translated as CASLDNTGTGYNSPLHF.